This T cell receptor (beta chain) was documented in a study of radiotherapy plus CTLA-4 blockade in lung cancer. Findings of the study overall: Researchers report tumor-derived TCR clones expanding in blood after radiotherapy plus ipilimumab.

V was shortened by 5 bases and J by 0 bases, with 11 bases between the two germline ends. The CDR3 loop spans 14 amino acids. Germline CDR1 reads MNHNS; CDR2 reads SASEGT. The study treated chemo-refractory metastatic non-small-cell lung cancer patients with focal radiation plus ipilimumab CTLA-4 blockade. This clone was counted only a few times. Its cognate antigen is unknown. Profiled with immunoSEQ multiplex PCR; TCRdb holds only in-frame clones, not every one. The repertoire includes tens of thousands of clones, roughly 78% of them detected once, and around 15% sits in the top ten. The rearrangement links TRBV6-1 to TRBJ2-7; D is perhaps TRBD1 or TRBD2 (5 bases each). This specimen consisted of peripheral blood, obtained from a patient treated with radiotherapy plus ipilimumab. This clonotype was obtained from a human donor with non-small cell lung cancer that progressed on radiotherapy plus ipilimumab. The CDR3 DNA sequence: TGTGCCAGCAGTCGAGAGGGGAGCTCCTACGAGCAGTACTTC. This encodes CASSREGSSYEQYF.